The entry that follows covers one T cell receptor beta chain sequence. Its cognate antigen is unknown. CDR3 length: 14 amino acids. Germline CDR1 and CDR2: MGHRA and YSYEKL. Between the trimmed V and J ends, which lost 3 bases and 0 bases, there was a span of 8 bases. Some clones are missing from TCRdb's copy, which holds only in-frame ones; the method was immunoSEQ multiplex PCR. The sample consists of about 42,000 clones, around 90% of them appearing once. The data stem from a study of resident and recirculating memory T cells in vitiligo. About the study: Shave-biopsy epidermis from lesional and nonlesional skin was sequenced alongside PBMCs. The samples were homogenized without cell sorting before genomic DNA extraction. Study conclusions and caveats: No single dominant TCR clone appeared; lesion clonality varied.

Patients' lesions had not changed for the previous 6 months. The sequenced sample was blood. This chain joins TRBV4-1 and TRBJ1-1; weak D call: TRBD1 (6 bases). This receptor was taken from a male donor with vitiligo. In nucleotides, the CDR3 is TGCGCCAGCAGCCACAGGGGCCTGAACACTGAAGCTTTCTTT. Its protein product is CASSHRGLNTEAFF.